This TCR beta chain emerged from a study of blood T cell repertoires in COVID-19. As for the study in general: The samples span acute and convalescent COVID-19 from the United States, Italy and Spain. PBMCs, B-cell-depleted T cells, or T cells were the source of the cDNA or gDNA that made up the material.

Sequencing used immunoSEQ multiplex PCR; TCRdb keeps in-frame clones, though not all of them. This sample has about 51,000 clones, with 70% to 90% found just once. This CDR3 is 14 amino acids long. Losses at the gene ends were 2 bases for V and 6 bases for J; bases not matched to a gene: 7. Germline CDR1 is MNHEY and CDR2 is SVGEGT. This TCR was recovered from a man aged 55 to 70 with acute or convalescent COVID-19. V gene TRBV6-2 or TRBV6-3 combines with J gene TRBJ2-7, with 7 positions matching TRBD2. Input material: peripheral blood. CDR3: CASSYPGPGGEQYF. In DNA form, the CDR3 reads TGTGCCAGCAGTTACCCAGGACCGGGAGGCGAGCAGTACTTC.